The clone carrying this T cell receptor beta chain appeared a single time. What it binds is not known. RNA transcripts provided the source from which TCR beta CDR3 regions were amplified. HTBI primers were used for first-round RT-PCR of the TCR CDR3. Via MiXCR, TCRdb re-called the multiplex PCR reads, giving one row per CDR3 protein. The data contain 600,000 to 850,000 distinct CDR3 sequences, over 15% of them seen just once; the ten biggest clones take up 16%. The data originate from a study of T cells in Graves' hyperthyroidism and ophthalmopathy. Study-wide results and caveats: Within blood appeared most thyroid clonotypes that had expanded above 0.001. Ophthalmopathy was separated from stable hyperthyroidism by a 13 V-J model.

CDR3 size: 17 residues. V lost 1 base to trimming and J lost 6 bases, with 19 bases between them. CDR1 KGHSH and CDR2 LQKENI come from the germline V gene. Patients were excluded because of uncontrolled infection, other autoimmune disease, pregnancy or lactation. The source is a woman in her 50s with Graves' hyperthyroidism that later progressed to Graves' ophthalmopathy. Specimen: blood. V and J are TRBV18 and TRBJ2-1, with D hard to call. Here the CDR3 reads CASSPHSPGPAINEQFF. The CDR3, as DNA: TGTGCCAGCTCACCACACTCCCCGGGCCCCGCTATCAATGAGCAGTTCTTC.